These 10 T cell receptor beta chains originate from one sample sequenced in a study of blood T cell repertoires in COVID-19. Assay used: immunoSEQ multiplex PCR; TCRdb lists only in-frame clones, some missing. The sample consists of roughly 400,000 clones, around nine tenths of them appearing once. Sequenced material: PBMCs or T cells enriched from blood (not recorded which). These receptors were taken from a woman aged 50 to 60 who had recovered from COVID-19.

This chain links TRBV30 with TRBJ1-6, with TRBD1 matching over 7 bases. Germline-derived CDR1 and CDR2 are GTSNPN and SVGIG (reference sequence). The CDR3 is 13 amino acids. V gave up 3 bases and J gave up 9 bases; unmatched junction bases: 5. CDR3 nucleotide sequence: TGTGCCTGGAGAGGGGGCCTCGGTTCACCCCTCCACTTT. Translated: CAWRGGLGSPLHF.

The chain has TRBV7-2 and TRBJ1-5, with TRBD1 identical over 10 bases. The CDR3 is 15 residues long. Trimming at V came to 5 bases and at J to 6 bases, leaving 7 bases not matched to a gene. CDR1 SGHTA and CDR2 FQGNSA come from the germline V gene. For the CDR3, the DNA is TGTGCCAGCAGCACCAGACAGGGGGCCGGTCAGCCCCAGCATTTT. The encoded protein is CASSTRQGAGQPQHF.

Notes on this clone: At one boundary the junction diverges from the germline segment, which might be a read error. The rearrangement links TRBV13 to TRBJ2-1; TRBD2 is a possible D gene (6 bases). The germline V gene has CDR1 PRHDT and CDR2 FYEKMQ (reference sequence). This CDR3 contains 14 residues. The CDR3, as DNA: TGTGCCAGCAGCGTAGGAGGGGCCTACAATGAGCAGTTCTTC. Residues: CASSVGGAYNEQFF.

The chain is built from TRBV6-5 and TRBJ1-6, with D unclear. Germline CDR1 and CDR2: MNHEY and SVGAGI. The V and J ends lost 0 bases and 8 bases respectively, with 8 bases between them. This CDR3 spans 14 amino acids. The CDR3 loop is CASSYSRWDSPLHF. CDR3 DNA: TGTGCCAGCAGTTACTCGAGGTGGGATTCACCCCTCCACTTT.

The chain employs TRBV9 and TRBJ2-5; 8 bases are a match to TRBD2. The V segment lost 0 bases and the J segment 2 bases; nucleotides outside the gene matches: 3. CDR1 and CDR2 (germline): SGDLS, YYNGEE. The CDR3 totals 15 residues. CDR3 DNA: TGTGCCAGCAGCGTAGATCGGGGGGGGCAAGAGACCCAGTACTTC. Amino acid sequence: CASSVDRGGQETQYF.

The chain links TRBV3-1 (or the pseudogene TRBV3-2) to TRBJ2-5, with unresolved D. CDR1 is LGHDT and CDR2 is YNNKEL in the germline V gene (reference sequence). The V end was cut by 4 bases, the J end by 6 bases, with 12 bases between. The CDR3 has 13 amino acids. The CDR3 region has the DNA TGTGCCAGCAGCCCCCTAAGTCTGAAGACCCAGTACTTC. Amino acids: CASSPLSLKTQYF.

J is TRBJ1-5 and V is TRBV19, with 7 nucleotides matching TRBD1. The length of the CDR3 is 15 residues. Per germline, CDR1 LNHDA and CDR2 SQIVND (reference sequence). The ends lost 5 bases at V and 0 bases at J; junction bases unmatched: 4. The CDR3 reads CASSGGQVSNQPQHF. CDR3 nucleotides: TGTGCCAGTAGTGGAGGACAGGTTAGCAATCAGCCCCAGCATTTT.

This clone has more than one count but fewer than ten. This chain joins TRBV19 and TRBJ1-2; 7 bases match TRBD1. V lost 4 bases to trimming and J lost 8 bases; unmatched junction nucleotides: 13. The germline gives CDR1 LNHDA, CDR2 SQIVND (reference sequence). This CDR3 comprises 15 residues. The CDR3 DNA reads as TGTGCCAGTAGTACGCCGTCGACAGGGATTGGGGGCTACACCTTC. Protein product: CASSTPSTGIGGYTF.

This clone was detected only a few times. The chain carries TRBV5-6 and TRBJ1-1; no clear D. The CDR3 extends over 15 amino acids. The V end lost 0 bases, the J end lost 0 bases, and 9 bases lay between the germline ends. Germline CDR1 is SGHDT and CDR2 is YYEEEE. The CDR3 loop reads CASSLGLGMNTEAFF. The CDR3 DNA reads TGTGCCAGCAGCTTGGGGCTTGGCATGAACACTGAAGCTTTCTTT.

V gene TRBV28 combines with J gene TRBJ1-1; D remains ambiguous. V was cut by 6 bases and J by 11 bases, with 13 bases left in between. Germline V gives CDR1 MDHEN, CDR2 SYDVKM. The CDR3 is 11 residues long. CDR3 region: CASRDTQRAFF. The CDR3 DNA follows: TGTGCCAGCAGAGACACCCAGCGGGCTTTCTTT.